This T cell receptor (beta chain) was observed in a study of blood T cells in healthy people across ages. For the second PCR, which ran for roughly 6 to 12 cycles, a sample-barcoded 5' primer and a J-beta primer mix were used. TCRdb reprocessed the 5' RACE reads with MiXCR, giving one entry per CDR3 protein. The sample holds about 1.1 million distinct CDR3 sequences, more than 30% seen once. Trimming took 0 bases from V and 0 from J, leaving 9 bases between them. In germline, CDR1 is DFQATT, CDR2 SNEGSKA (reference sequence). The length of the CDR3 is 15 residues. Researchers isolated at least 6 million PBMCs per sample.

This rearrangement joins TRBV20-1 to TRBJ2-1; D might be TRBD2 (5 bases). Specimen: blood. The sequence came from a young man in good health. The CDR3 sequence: CSARETGFSYNEQFF. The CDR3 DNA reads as TGCAGTGCTAGAGAAACGGGATTCTCCTACAATGAGCAGTTCTTC.